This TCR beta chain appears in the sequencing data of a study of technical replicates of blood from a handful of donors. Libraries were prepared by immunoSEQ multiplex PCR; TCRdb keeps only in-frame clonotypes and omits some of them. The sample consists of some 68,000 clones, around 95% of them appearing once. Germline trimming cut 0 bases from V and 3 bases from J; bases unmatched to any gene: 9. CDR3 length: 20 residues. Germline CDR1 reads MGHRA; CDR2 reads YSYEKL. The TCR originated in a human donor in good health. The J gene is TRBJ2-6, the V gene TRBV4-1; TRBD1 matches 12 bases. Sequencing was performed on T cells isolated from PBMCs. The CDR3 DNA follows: TGCGCCAGCAGCCAAGATGGATTGGGACAGGGGGCGAGTGGGGCCAACGTCCTGACTTTC. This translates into CASSQDGLGQGASGANVLTF.